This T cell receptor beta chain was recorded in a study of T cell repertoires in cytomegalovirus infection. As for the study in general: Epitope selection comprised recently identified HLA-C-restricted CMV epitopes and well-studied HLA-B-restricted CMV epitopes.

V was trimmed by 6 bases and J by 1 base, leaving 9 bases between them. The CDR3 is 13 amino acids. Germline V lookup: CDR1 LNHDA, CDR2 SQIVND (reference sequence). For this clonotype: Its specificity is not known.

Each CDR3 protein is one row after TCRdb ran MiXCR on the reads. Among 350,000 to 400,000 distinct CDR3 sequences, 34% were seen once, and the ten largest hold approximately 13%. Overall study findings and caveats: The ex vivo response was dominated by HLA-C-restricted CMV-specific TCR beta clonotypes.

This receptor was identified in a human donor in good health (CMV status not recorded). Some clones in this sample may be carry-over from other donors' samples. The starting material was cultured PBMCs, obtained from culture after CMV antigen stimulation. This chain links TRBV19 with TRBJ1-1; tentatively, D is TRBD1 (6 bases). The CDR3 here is CASRSRGNTEAFF. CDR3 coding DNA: TGTGCCAGTAGATCCAGGGGGAACACTGAAGCTTTCTTT.